The 26 T cell receptor beta chains presented below share a single source sample, sequenced in a study of identical twins. TCRdb ran MiXCR on the 5' RACE reads and lists one entry per CDR3 protein. The table includes about 290,000 distinct CDR3 sequences, roughly 9.8% detected once. These data are also associated with another study on yellow fever vaccine responses in identical twins.

Source material: CD8+ T cells sorted from blood. The receptors here all came from a woman aged 18-29 years in good health.

This clonotype occurred many times. CDR3 residues: CASRTGTKNEQFF. CDR3 DNA: TGTGCCAGCAGGACCGGGACTAAAAATGAGCAGTTCTTC. The J gene is TRBJ2-1, the V gene TRBV12-3 or TRBV12-4; 7 bases are shared with TRBD2. The CDR3 is 13 amino acids. Trimming cost V 6 bases and J 7 bases; bases outside gene matches: 6.

In this sample, this clonotype turned up a few times. The chain is built from TRBV7-9 and TRBJ1-4, with D possibly matching TRBD1 (5 bases). This CDR3 contains 15 residues. Germline assignment: CDR1 SEHNR and CDR2 FQNEAQ (reference sequence). Trimming pared 4 bases from V and 0 bases from J, leaving 9 bases between. The CDR3 protein is CASSSSGSTNEKLFF. For the CDR3, the DNA is TGTGCCAGCAGCTCCTCAGGGTCAACTAATGAAAAACTGTTTTTT.

This clonotype was seen at least ten times. The V gene is TRBV7-9, the J gene TRBJ2-1; D is undetermined. V was pared by 4 bases and J by 8 bases, with 6 bases between. Germline V CDR1 and CDR2: SEHNR, FQNEAQ (reference sequence). This CDR3 is 11 amino acids long. CDR3 bases: TGTGCCAGCAGCTATGCGGATGAGCAGTTCTTC. Protein product: CASSYADEQFF. Complete variable domain (other parts from reference TRBV7-9 and TRBJ2-1): DTGVSQNPRHKITKRGQNVTFRCDPISEHNRLYWYRQTLGQGPEFLTYFQNEAQLEKSRLLSDRFSAERPKGSFSTLEIQRTEQGDSAMYLCASSYADEQFFGPGTRLTVL.

This clonotype was picked up many times. The V call is TRBV27, the J call TRBJ2-7, with 9 bases matching TRBD1. This CDR3 region has 15 residues. CDR1 and CDR2 (germline): MNHEY, SMNVEV (reference sequence). Losses at the gene ends were 1 base for V and 3 bases for J; bases not matched to a gene: 4. CDR3 DNA sequence: TGTGCCAGCAGTTTATTACAGGGGGCGATCTACGAGCAGTACTTC. Protein: CASSLLQGAIYEQYF.

The gene calls are TRBV20-1 and TRBJ2-7; a weak D match, TRBD1 (7 bases). This CDR3 contains 14 residues. Germline V lookup: CDR1 DFQATT, CDR2 SNEGSKA (reference sequence). V dropped 2 bases and J dropped 5 bases, with 16 bases sitting between them. CDR3 sequence: CSARIAGGIDEQYF. DNA for the CDR3: TGCAGTGCTAGAATCGCAGGGGGGATCGACGAGCAGTACTTC.

Many counts were recorded for this clonotype. This chain connects TRBV20-1 to TRBJ2-1; the D is unclear. CDR1 DFQATT and CDR2 SNEGSKA come from the germline V gene (reference sequence). V gave up 5 bases and J gave up 4 bases, with 0 bases separating them. The CDR3 is made up of 9 amino acids. CDR3 in DNA: TGCAGTGCTTACAATGAGCAGTTCTTC. Translating gives CSAYNEQFF.

V and J are TRBV15 and TRBJ2-1, with 7 positions matching TRBD2. Germline CDR1 and CDR2: LNHNV and YYDKDF (reference sequence). The CDR3 has 16 residues. Germline trimming cut 1 base from V and 2 bases from J; bases unmatched to any gene: 5. The CDR3 loop is CATSRGQRGTYNEQFF. DNA of the CDR3: TGTGCCACCAGCAGAGGTCAGCGGGGCACCTACAATGAGCAGTTCTTC. Using reference TRBV15 and TRBJ2-1 for the parts outside the CDR3, the full variable domain is DAMVIQNPRYQVTQFGKPVTLSCSQTLNHNVMYWYQQKSSQAPKLLFHYYDKDFNNEADTPDNFQSRRPNTSFCFLDIRSPGLGDTAMYLCATSRGQRGTYNEQFFGPGTRLTVL.

The rearrangement joins TRBV4-1 to TRBJ1-2, with D hard to call. There are 15 residues in the CDR3. V lost 0 bases, J lost 1 base, and 9 bases lay in between. Per germline, CDR1 MGHRA and CDR2 YSYEKL. The CDR3 nucleotides are TGCGCCAGCAGCCAAGATGTCGCACTTAACTATGGCTACACCTTC. Its translation is CASSQDVALNYGYTF.

This clonotype has only a few counts. The chain recombines TRBV6-2 or TRBV6-3 with TRBJ2-2; D is undetermined. The germline V and J ends were trimmed by 5 bases and 2 bases, with 24 bases remaining between them. Germline V gene lookup returns CDR1 MNHEY and CDR2 SVGEGT. The CDR3 loop spans 19 amino acids. Here the CDR3 reads CASSTFINSPHLNTGELFF. The CDR3 nucleotides are TGTGCCAGCAGTACTTTTATAAACTCTCCACATCTAAACACCGGGGAGCTGTTTTTT.

This clonotype has just a few counts. This chain joins TRBV11-2 and TRBJ2-7; the D gene is possibly TRBD2 (5 bases). Germline assignment: CDR1 SGHAT and CDR2 FQNNGV. The CDR3 contains 13 residues. Trimming pared 5 bases from V and 2 bases from J, leaving 10 bases between. The CDR3 nucleotides are TGTGCCAGCAGCCCCGCGGGCCCCTACGAGCAGTACTTC. Translation gives CASSPAGPYEQYF.

This clonotype was observed many times. The CDR3 is CASSPSSGSLNEQFF. CDR3 in DNA: TGTGCCAGCAGTCCATCTAGCGGGAGTTTAAATGAGCAGTTCTTC. This chain uses TRBV27 with TRBJ2-1, with TRBD2 matching over 10 bases. The CDR3 totals 15 residues. Germline values: CDR1 MNHEY, CDR2 SMNVEV (reference sequence). V shed 5 bases and J 7 bases; nucleotides not matched to a gene: 8.

In its sample, this clonotype was seen many times. The chain recombines TRBV29-1 with TRBJ2-1, with 14 nucleotides matching TRBD2. Germline trimming cut 7 bases from V and 4 bases from J; bases unmatched to any gene: 3. This CDR3 has 14 residues. Germline lookup yields CDR1 SQVTM and CDR2 ANQGSEA. CDR3 protein: CSGGTSGSYNEQFF. In nucleotides, the CDR3 is TGCAGCGGAGGGACTAGCGGGAGTTACAATGAGCAGTTCTTC.

This sequence joins TRBV12-3 or TRBV12-4 and TRBJ2-7, with TRBD1 matching 8 bases. V shed 6 bases and J 2 bases; nucleotides not matched to a gene: 6. CDR3 length: 14 residues. This CDR3 is CASRPGTGTYEQYF. In DNA form, the CDR3 reads TGTGCCAGCAGACCCGGGACAGGAACCTACGAGCAGTACTTC.

The chain has TRBV13 and TRBJ2-1; the D gene is possibly TRBD1 (5 bases). Germline CDR1 and CDR2: PRHDT and FYEKMQ (reference sequence). Deletions cut 5 bases from V and 0 bases from J, with 14 bases between. The CDR3 extends over 16 amino acids. CDR3: CASSNPGKSSYNEQFF. CDR3 nucleotides: TGTGCCAGCAGCAACCCAGGGAAATCCTCCTACAATGAGCAGTTCTTC. Supplemented by reference TRBV13 and TRBJ2-1, the full variable domain reads AAGVIQSPRHLIKEKRETATLKCYPIPRHDTVYWYQQGPGQDPQFLISFYEKMQSDKGSIPDRFSAQQFSDYHSELNMSSLELGDSALYFCASSNPGKSSYNEQFFGPGTRLTVL.

This clonotype was counted many times. The chain is built from TRBV28 and TRBJ2-7; 10 bases fit TRBD2. Germline V gene sequence: CDR1 MDHEN, CDR2 SYDVKM. The CDR3 contains 18 residues. V lost 5 bases, J lost 4 bases, and 17 bases stayed unmatched. CDR3 amino acids: CASSLTVAGGARRYEQYF. CDR3 sequence (DNA): TGTGCCAGCAGTCTCACCGTAGCGGGAGGTGCCCGTCGTTACGAGCAGTACTTC. Variable domain in full (rest from reference TRBV28 and TRBJ2-7): DVKVTQSSRYLVKRTGEKVFLECVQDMDHENMFWYRQDPGLGLRLIYFSYDVKMKEKGDIPEGYSVSREKKERFSLILESASTNQTSMYLCASSLTVAGGARRYEQYFGPGTRLTVT.

This clonotype was counted ten times or more. The rearrangement links TRBV12-3 or TRBV12-4 to TRBJ2-1; D ambiguous. V lost 5 bases and J lost 5, with 19 bases in between. The CDR3 is made up of 16 amino acids. The CDR3 bases are TGTGCCAGCAGTCCCCCTTACAGCCTGAAAGACAATGAGCAGTTCTTC. Translated: CASSPPYSLKDNEQFF.

This clonotype was recorded many times. V and J are TRBV15 and TRBJ2-4; D remains unclear. Trimming cost V 5 bases and J 0 bases, with 5 bases left between them. The CDR3 runs to 13 residues. Per germline, CDR1 LNHNV and CDR2 YYDKDF (reference sequence). Written as DNA, the CDR3 is TGTGCCACCAGCCCGGGAGCCAAAAACATTCAGTACTTC. Translation gives CATSPGAKNIQYF. The full variable domain, rest sourced from reference TRBV15 and TRBJ2-4, is DAMVIQNPRYQVTQFGKPVTLSCSQTLNHNVMYWYQQKSSQAPKLLFHYYDKDFNNEADTPDNFQSRRPNTSFCFLDIRSPGLGDTAMYLCATSPGAKNIQYFGAGTRLSVL.

In nucleotides, the CDR3 is TGTGCCAGCAGTTTTGAGGGGGCGGCCGGGGAGCTGTTTTTT. As protein: CASSFEGAAGELFF. V gene TRBV12-3 or TRBV12-4 combines with J gene TRBJ2-2; 7 bases map to TRBD1. With V trimmed by 3 bases and J by 6 bases, 4 bases remained unmatched. The CDR3 has 14 residues.

This chain uses TRBV20-1 with TRBJ2-3; 7 bases line up with TRBD2. The CDR3 is 16 residues long. The ends lost 3 bases at V and 6 bases at J; junction bases unmatched: 15. In germline, CDR1 is DFQATT, CDR2 SNEGSKA (reference sequence). This CDR3 reads CSARYSSGPKPDTQYF. CDR3 nucleotide sequence: TGCAGTGCTAGGTATTCTAGCGGCCCAAAGCCCGATACGCAGTATTTT.

Many counts were recorded for this clonotype. This rearrangement joins TRBV20-1 to TRBJ2-1; D remains unclear. The ends were cut back, 5 bases at V and 0 bases at J, with 14 bases in the middle. This CDR3 spans 15 amino acids. CDR1 and CDR2 from the germline V gene are DFQATT and SNEGSKA (reference sequence). CDR3 region: CSARSRGSSYNEQFF. The CDR3 coding sequence is TGCAGTGCTCGATCGAGAGGAAGCTCCTACAATGAGCAGTTCTTC.

This clonotype occurred many times. The gene calls are TRBV7-9 and TRBJ1-1; D call uncertain. The germline V gene encodes CDR1 SEHNR and CDR2 FQNEAQ (reference sequence). The V and J ends lost 0 bases and 1 base respectively, with 9 bases between them. This CDR3 contains 15 residues. In DNA, the CDR3 is TGTGCCAGCAGCTTAGCCCTCGGCAAGAACACTGAAGCTTTCTTT. It is translated as CASSLALGKNTEAFF.

This clonotype was detected a few times. This rearrangement joins TRBV6-2 or TRBV6-3 to TRBJ2-7; no clear D. CDR3 length: 14 amino acids. CDR1 and CDR2 from the germline V gene are MNHEY and SVGEGT. Trimming stripped 0 bases from V and 2 bases from J, with 8 bases between. CDR3 residues: CASSYSQDAYEQYF. CDR3 nucleotides: TGTGCCAGCAGTTACTCTCAGGACGCCTACGAGCAGTACTTC.

This clonotype was observed a few times. The V gene is TRBV30, the J gene TRBJ2-2; a possible D gene is TRBD1 (6 bases). The CDR3 totals 14 residues. Germline values: CDR1 GTSNPN, CDR2 SVGIG (reference sequence). The V gene lost 0 bases and the J gene lost 6 bases, with 11 bases spanning the gap. The CDR3 sequence: CAWSVLGGPGELFF. The DNA of the CDR3 is TGTGCCTGGAGTGTATTAGGGGGTCCCGGGGAGCTGTTTTTT.

This clonotype has a count of ten or more. The V gene is TRBV15, the J gene TRBJ1-1; perhaps TRBD1 as D (5 bases). Germline V CDR1 and CDR2: LNHNV, YYDKDF (reference sequence). Trimming took off 0 bases at V and 6 bases at J, with 11 bases between the two ends. The CDR3 has 14 residues. The CDR3 sequence: CATSRERVTAEAFF. The CDR3 region has the DNA TGTGCCACCAGCAGAGAGAGGGTGACAGCTGAAGCTTTCTTT. The complete variable domain, with remaining parts taken from reference TRBV15 and TRBJ1-1, reads DAMVIQNPRYQVTQFGKPVTLSCSQTLNHNVMYWYQQKSSQAPKLLFHYYDKDFNNEADTPDNFQSRRPNTSFCFLDIRSPGLGDTAMYLCATSRERVTAEAFFGQGTRLTVV.

The chain couples TRBV28 to TRBJ2-5, with 8 bases that match TRBD2. This CDR3 has 18 amino acids. With V trimmed by 2 bases and J by 1 base, 12 bases remained unmatched. The germline gives CDR1 MDHEN, CDR2 SYDVKM. CDR3 nucleotides: TGTGCCAGCAGTTTAAAGTTCGTCGCGGGGGGTCTCCAAGAGACCCAGTACTTC. This sequence encodes CASSLKFVAGGLQETQYF.

This clonotype was counted ten times or more. V and J are TRBV5-1 and TRBJ2-1; a possible D gene is TRBD2 (5 bases). Trimming left V 2 bases short and J 3 bases short, with 9 bases between. Germline V lookup: CDR1 SGHRS, CDR2 YFSETQ. The CDR3 is 14 residues long. CDR3 nucleotide sequence: TGCGCCAGCAGCTTCACGGACTTCTACAATGAGCAGTTCTTC. Amino acids: CASSFTDFYNEQFF.